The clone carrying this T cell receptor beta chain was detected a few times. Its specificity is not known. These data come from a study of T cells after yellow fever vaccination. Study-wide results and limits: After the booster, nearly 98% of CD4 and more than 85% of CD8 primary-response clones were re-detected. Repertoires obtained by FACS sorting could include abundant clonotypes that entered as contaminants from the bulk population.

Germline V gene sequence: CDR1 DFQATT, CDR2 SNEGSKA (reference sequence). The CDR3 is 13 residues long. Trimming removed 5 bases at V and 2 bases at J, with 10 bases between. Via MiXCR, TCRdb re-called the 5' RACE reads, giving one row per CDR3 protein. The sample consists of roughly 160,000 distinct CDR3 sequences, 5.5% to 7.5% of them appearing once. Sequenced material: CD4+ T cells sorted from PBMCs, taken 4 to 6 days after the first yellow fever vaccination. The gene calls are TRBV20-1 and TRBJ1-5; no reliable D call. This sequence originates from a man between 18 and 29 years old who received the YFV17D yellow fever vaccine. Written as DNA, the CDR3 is TGCAGTGCTCTGGCGGCGGGCAATCAGCCCCAGCATTTT. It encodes CSALAAGNQPQHF.